The 5 T cell receptor beta chains below were found in one sample sequenced in a study of T cell repertoires in cytomegalovirus infection. TCRdb reprocessed the reads via MiXCR and lists one record per CDR3 protein. The sample yields 740,000 or so distinct CDR3 sequences, 35% seen once. The sequencing sample was made of PBMCs. These receptors came from a human donor in good health (CMV status not recorded). Some clones in this sample may be carry-over from other donors' samples.

This clonotype has just a few counts. J is TRBJ1-2 and V is TRBV11-2; 11 bases are shared with TRBD1. Germline values: CDR1 SGHAT, CDR2 FQNNGV. Trimming at V came to 1 base and at J to 6 bases, leaving 10 bases not matched to a gene. The CDR3 runs to 17 residues. CDR3 bases: TGTGCCAGCAGCTTAGTCTTTGGGACAGGGGGAGAAGATGGCTACACCTTC. Its translation is CASSLVFGTGGEDGYTF.

V is TRBV18 and J is TRBJ1-2; tentatively, D is TRBD1 (5 bases). Germline values: CDR1 KGHSH, CDR2 LQKENI. Trimming shortened V by 1 base and J by 3 bases, and 9 bases separated the two germline ends. The CDR3 covers 14 residues. This CDR3 reads CASSPQGSHYGYTF. The CDR3 DNA is TGTGCCAGCTCACCACAGGGGAGTCACTATGGCTACACCTTC.

This clonotype was recorded a few times. The genes are TRBV3-1 and TRBJ1-2, with 9 nucleotides matching TRBD1. Trimming at V came to 5 bases and at J to 5 bases, leaving 9 bases not matched to a gene. The CDR3 covers 15 residues. The germline V gene encodes CDR1 LGHDT and CDR2 YNNKEL (reference sequence). CDR3 sequence (DNA): TGTGCCAGCAGCGGGCCGGGACAGGGAAGGTATGGCTACACCTTC. This gives the protein CASSGPGQGRYGYTF.

This clonotype was counted between two and nine times. V is TRBV23-1 and J is TRBJ2-1, with 14 bases fitting TRBD2. TRBV23-1 is classed as an ORF, of uncertain function. The CDR3 runs to 15 residues. V lost 6 bases and J lost 8; bases outside the gene matches: 6. CDR3 region: CASRRLAGGPYEQFF. In DNA, the CDR3 is TGCGCCAGCAGACGACTAGCGGGAGGGCCATATGAGCAGTTCTTC.

The chain employs TRBV7-2 and TRBJ2-1, with D possibly being TRBD2 (5 bases). The V gene lost 2 bases and the J gene lost 9 bases, with 14 bases spanning the gap. Looked up from germline, CDR1 is SGHTA and CDR2 is FQGNSA. The CDR3 runs to 14 residues. The DNA for the CDR3 is TGTGCCAGCAGCTTAAGCCCACTAGTCGGTGAGCAGTTCTTC. Translation gives CASSLSPLVGEQFF. The full variable domain, in which reference TRBV7-2 and TRBJ2-1 provide the parts outside the CDR3, is GAGVSQSPSNKVTEKGKDVELRCDPISGHTALYWYRQSLGQGLEFLIYFQGNSAPDKSGLPSDRFSAERTGGSVSTLTIQRTQQEDSAVYLCASSLSPLVGEQFFGPGTRLTVL.